This TCR beta chain originates from a study of blood T cell repertoires in COVID-19. Original processing methods: Amplification with reference gene primers provided the estimates of nucleated cell counts. TCRdb keeps only in-frame clones here, not all; method: immunoSEQ multiplex PCR. The V and J calls and clone size come from that table; D and trimming were worked out from the DNA. The top ten clones hold around 8.7% of a sample with about 150,000 clones, under 85% of them seen once. Trimming cost V 4 bases and J 3 bases; bases outside gene matches: 8. The CDR3 has 15 amino acids. Germline V CDR1 and CDR2: SGHRS, YFSETQ.

The source is a man aged 45-65 years with active or convalescent COVID-19. The V gene is TRBV5-1, the J gene TRBJ2-7; 9 bases map to TRBD2. The sequencing sample was made of peripheral blood. CDR3 coding DNA: TGCGCCAGCAGCCAAATCGGGACTAGCCACTACGAGCAGTACTTC. It translates to CASSQIGTSHYEQYF.